This TCR beta chain was captured by sequencing in a study of cytomegalovirus exposure and HLA in healthy donors. The PCR employed 60 Vbeta primers together with 13 Jbeta primers. Here immunoSEQ multiplex PCR was the method, and the copy in TCRdb shows in-frame clones only, minus some. This sample has hundreds of thousands of clones, with around 80% found just once. Turning to this clone: The antigen is unknown.

Findings and limits, study-wide: Both high specificity and high sensitivity reportedly marked the classifier's diagnosis of cytomegalovirus status. Earlier findings revealed that most TCR beta V segments proved productive either about 87% or about 30% of the time. Solely CMV serostatus was available to characterize immune exposure.

The source of this sequence is a woman between 55 and 75 years old in good health and CMV-seropositive. Sample: PBMCs.

CDR3 coding DNA: TGTGCCAGCAGCCCTCCTATCCAGTACTTC. Translating gives CASSPPIQYF. The chain recombines TRBV21-1 with TRBJ2-5; the table's D call, TRBD2, was not checked against the DNA. TRBV21-1 is a known pseudogene. This CDR3 contains 10 residues.